These 28 T cell receptor beta chains were all obtained from the same sample, sequenced in a study of post-analysis software for immune sequencing data. Findings and limits, study-wide: Relative to controls, patients had 4 or 5 TRBV segments at higher frequency, with TRBV5-6, TRBV5-1 and TRBV20-1 among these.

What these receptors recognize is not known. Unique molecular identifiers tagged the TCR beta cDNA libraries. Each CDR3 protein is one row after TCRdb ran MiXCR on the PCR reads. Of roughly 600,000 distinct CDR3 sequences in the sample, roughly 46% were seen once. Specimen: blood. These receptors were obtained from a girl aged 5-17 years with multiple sclerosis.

A few counts support this clonotype. V is TRBV7-2 and J is TRBJ2-1; D gene ambiguous. V was cut by 4 bases and J by 5 bases, with 6 bases left in between. The CDR3 has 12 amino acids. Germline lookup yields CDR1 SGHTA and CDR2 FQGNSA. The CDR3 spells CASSSRDNEQFF. The CDR3 nucleotides are TGTGCCAGCAGCTCTAGAGACAATGAGCAGTTCTTC. The entire variable domain, with the rest obtained from reference TRBV7-2 and TRBJ2-1, is as follows: GAGVSQSPSNKVTEKGKDVELRCDPISGHTALYWYRQSLGQGLEFLIYFQGNSAPDKSGLPSDRFSAERTGGSVSTLTIQRTQQEDSAVYLCASSSRDNEQFFGPGTRLTVL.

This clonotype was seen a handful of times. The chain couples TRBV6-5 to TRBJ2-5, with D possibly being TRBD1 (6 bases). Germline CDR1 is MNHEY and CDR2 is SVGAGI. This CDR3 comprises 17 residues. With 5 bases removed from V and 0 bases from J, the gap between germline ends came to 19 bases. CDR3 region: CASSTRTDSQYQETQYF. The CDR3 nucleotides are TGTGCCAGCAGTACACGAACGGACAGCCAGTACCAAGAGACCCAGTACTTC.

This clonotype turned up a few times. This chain joins TRBV10-3 and TRBJ2-3; tentatively, D is TRBD1 (5 bases). The V end lost 2 bases, the J end lost 3 bases, and 9 bases lay between the germline ends. Looked up from germline, CDR1 is ENHRY and CDR2 is SYGVKD. The CDR3 is 14 amino acids. CDR3 DNA: TGTGCCATCAGTGAGGACAGTCTTACAGATACGCAGTATTTT. It translates to CAISEDSLTDTQYF.

This chain connects TRBV29-1 to TRBJ2-1; 7 nucleotides agree with TRBD2. Germline values: CDR1 SQVTM, CDR2 ANQGSEA. This CDR3 spans 14 amino acids. The CDR3 region is CTTASGGALREQFF. CDR3 in DNA: TGCACCACAGCTAGCGGCGGGGCACTACGGGAGCAGTTCTTC.

The V and J genes are TRBV10-3 and TRBJ2-5; 7 bases map to TRBD1. Germline V gene lookup returns CDR1 ENHRY and CDR2 SYGVKD. Trimming took 6 bases from V and 4 from J; bases not matched to a gene: 8. There are 14 residues in the CDR3. CDR3 loop: CAISYEGAGETQYF. CDR3 coding DNA: TGTGCCATCAGCTATGAGGGGGCGGGAGAGACCCAGTACTTC.

This clonotype has at least ten counts. J is TRBJ2-3 and V is TRBV7-6, with D uncertain. The CDR3 consists of 13 residues. From germline, CDR1 is SGHVS and CDR2 FNYEAQ. Trimming left V 1 base short and J 4 bases short, with 6 bases between. CDR3 coding DNA: TGTGCCAGCAGCTTAGAAGGAGCAGATACGCAGTATTTT. Its protein is CASSLEGADTQYF.

The table lists this clonotype with a few counts. The rearrangement joins TRBV4-1 to TRBJ2-1; D is undetermined. CDR1 is MGHRA and CDR2 is YSYEKL in the germline V gene. Deletions cut 4 bases from V and 7 bases from J, with 11 bases between. This CDR3 has 13 residues. This CDR3 reads CASSPIARNEQFF. The CDR3 DNA follows: TGCGCCAGCAGCCCTATTGCGAGGAATGAGCAGTTCTTC.

This clonotype was observed at least ten times. The chain links TRBV20-1 to TRBJ2-1; possibly TRBD2 for D (6 bases). CDR3 size: 12 residues. Germline V CDR1 and CDR2: DFQATT, SNEGSKA (reference sequence). The V gene lost 3 bases and the J gene lost 4 bases, with 7 bases spanning the gap. The CDR3, as DNA: TGCAGTGCTAGCGGGGGATACAATGAGCAGTTCTTC. Its translation: CSASGGYNEQFF.

The J gene is TRBJ2-3, the V gene TRBV20-1; TRBD2 matches 8 bases. V shed 1 base and J 2 bases; nucleotides not matched to a gene: 5. CDR3 length: 15 amino acids. Germline V gives CDR1 DFQATT, CDR2 SNEGSKA (reference sequence). The CDR3 loop is CSARGQRGFTDTQYF. CDR3 coding DNA: TGCAGTGCTAGAGGCCAGCGGGGGTTCACAGATACGCAGTATTTT.

A single count supports this clonotype. V and J are TRBV24-1 and TRBJ1-2, with 7 bases that match TRBD1. The CDR3 extends over 15 amino acids. Per the germline V gene, CDR1 is KGHDR and CDR2 is SFDVKD. With 4 bases clipped from V and 8 bases from J, the junction kept 12 bases outside the gene matches. The CDR3 loop reads CATSDPLRGQIGYTF. The CDR3 DNA is TGTGCCACCAGTGACCCTCTTAGGGGACAGATCGGCTACACCTTC.

This sequence joins TRBV10-3 and TRBJ2-1; 9 nucleotides agree with TRBD1. The end of the DNA aligns better with TRBJ2-7, so the J call may be wrong. Germline values: CDR1 ENHRY, CDR2 SYGVKD. There are 13 residues in the CDR3. In DNA form, the CDR3 reads TGTGCCATCAGCGACAGGGGGGAGAATGAGCAGTACTTC. Protein product: CAISDRGENEQYF.

CDR3 in amino acids: CASSIGQNRAFF. The DNA for the CDR3 is TGTGCCAGTAGTATCGGGCAGAATAGAGCTTTCTTT. The rearrangement joins TRBV19 to TRBJ1-1; D is unresolved. V was trimmed by 3 bases and J by 10 bases, leaving 12 bases between them. CDR1 is LNHDA, CDR2 SQIVND, per germline (reference sequence). The CDR3 consists of 12 residues.

This clonotype was counted between two and nine times. This chain links TRBV5-1 with TRBJ2-5; the match to TRBD2 covers 9 bases. CDR1 SGHRS and CDR2 YFSETQ come from the germline V gene. The CDR3 consists of 16 residues. V shed 0 bases, J shed 11 bases, and the junction held 14 bases outside the gene matches. The CDR3 is CASSLVASGIGDEQYF. Here the CDR3 DNA reads TGCGCCAGCAGCTTGGTGGCTAGCGGGATAGGCGATGAGCAGTACTTC.

The chain is built from TRBV27 and TRBJ2-4, with 12 bases lining up with TRBD1. Per germline, CDR1 MNHEY and CDR2 SMNVEV (reference sequence). The CDR3 spans 18 residues. J gave up 0 bases and V 4 bases, and 7 bases lay outside the gene matches. The CDR3 spells CASSYGTGGAIAKNIQYF. CDR3 nucleotide sequence: TGTGCCAGCAGTTATGGGACAGGGGGCGCCATAGCCAAAAACATTCAGTACTTC.

The table lists this clonotype with a few counts. J is TRBJ2-7 and V is TRBV7-2; D may be TRBD1 or TRBD2 (5 bases each). V shed 5 bases and J shed 0 bases, with 17 bases lying between them. CDR1 SGHTA and CDR2 FQGNSA come from the germline V gene. The CDR3 sequence is 16 residues long. This CDR3 reads CASSPTGGSGSYEQYF. For the CDR3, the DNA is TGTGCCAGCAGCCCTACTGGGGGTTCGGGCTCCTACGAGCAGTACTTC.

V usage is TRBV5-1 and J usage is TRBJ1-1; 10 nucleotides align to TRBD1. V shed 4 bases and J 5 bases; nucleotides not matched to a gene: 14. Germline assignment: CDR1 SGHRS and CDR2 YFSETQ. This CDR3 has 17 residues. Here the CDR3 DNA reads TGCGCCAGCAGCGATAGCGGGACAGGGGCTAAACTAACTGAAGCTTTCTTT. This sequence encodes CASSDSGTGAKLTEAFF.

The CDR3 region is CASSLGVGLAGPGGTGELFF. In nucleotides, the CDR3 is TGTGCCAGCAGCTTAGGGGTTGGTTTAGCGGGCCCGGGCGGCACCGGGGAGCTGTTTTTT. The chain is built from TRBV7-2 and TRBJ2-2; 7 nucleotides align to TRBD2. The V segment lost 1 base and the J segment 4 bases; nucleotides outside the gene matches: 18. This CDR3 spans 20 amino acids. Germline V gives CDR1 SGHTA, CDR2 FQGNSA.

This chain links TRBV20-1 with TRBJ2-5; D not resolved. Germline V lookup: CDR1 DFQATT, CDR2 SNEGSKA (reference sequence). Trimming took 5 bases from V and 6 from J, leaving 22 bases between them. This CDR3 is 15 amino acids long. The CDR3 nucleotides are TGCAGTGCTCATTCCGGTACGGGTTTTCGTCAGACCCAGTACTTC. The encoded protein is CSAHSGTGFRQTQYF.

J is TRBJ1-2 and V is TRBV7-6; D is unresolved. There are 13 residues in the CDR3. CDR1 is SGHVS and CDR2 is FNYEAQ in the germline V gene. Trimming left V 1 base short and J 9 bases short, with 12 bases between. For the CDR3, the DNA is TGTGCCAGCAGCTTAGACGCGGGGATAAGCTACACCTTC. Translation gives CASSLDAGISYTF.

This clonotype was counted between two and nine times. The V call is TRBV10-3, the J call TRBJ2-5, with 11 bases aligning to TRBD2. V trimming: 3 bases; J trimming: 5 bases; junction bases outside the gene matches: 5. Germline lookup yields CDR1 ENHRY and CDR2 SYGVKD. This CDR3 region has 15 residues. The CDR3 region is CAISETSGSAETQYF. The CDR3 DNA reads TGTGCCATCAGTGAAACTAGCGGGAGTGCGGAGACCCAGTACTTC.

The chain carries TRBV5-1 and TRBJ2-1; TRBD1 is a possible D gene (6 bases). Deletions cut 2 bases from V and 9 bases from J, with 12 bases between. Germline V gene sequence: CDR1 SGHRS, CDR2 YFSETQ. The CDR3 has 13 amino acids. This CDR3 is CASSFRGQSEQFF. In DNA, the CDR3 is TGCGCCAGCAGCTTTAGAGGACAGAGTGAGCAGTTCTTC. Full variable domain (remainder filled in from reference TRBV5-1 and TRBJ2-1): KAGVTQTPRYLIKTRGQQVTLSCSPISGHRSVSWYQQTPGQGLQFLFEYFSETQRNKGNFPGRFSGRQFSNSRSEMNVSTLELGDSALYLCASSFRGQSEQFFGPGTRLTVL.

Only a few counts were recorded for this clonotype. The chain has TRBV29-1 and TRBJ1-1; D is unclear. The CDR3 sequence is 12 residues long. Per the germline V gene, CDR1 is SQVTM and CDR2 is ANQGSEA. V lost 4 bases and J 0 bases, leaving 6 bases between the germline ends. For the CDR3, the DNA is TGCAGCGTTGGACGGCTGAACACTGAAGCTTTCTTT. It yields the protein CSVGRLNTEAFF.

On this clonotype itself: The junction shows a germline mismatch at one end, possibly a read error. The chain carries TRBV12-3 or TRBV12-4 and TRBJ1-5; D may be TRBD1 (6 bases). The CDR3 spans 16 residues. CDR3 in DNA: TGTGCCAGCAGATTAGGGCGGGGGCTCCCCAATCAGCCCCAGCATTTT. Amino acids: CASRLGRGLPNQPQHF.

As concerns this clonotype: Just one base apart from a much larger clone, this may be a read error. J is TRBJ2-1 and V is TRBV12-3 or TRBV12-4; D uncertain. This CDR3 has 13 residues. V was trimmed by 3 bases and J by 6 bases, leaving 9 bases between them. Here the CDR3 DNA reads TGTGCCAGCAGTTTCGACATATCCAATGAGCAGTTCTTC. Its translation is CASSFDISNEQFF.

This chain's CDR3 is CASSPGRQFANTGELFF. CDR3 DNA: TGTGCCAGCAGTCCCGGACGGCAGTTCGCGAACACCGGGGAGCTGTTTTTT. This sequence joins TRBV12-3 or TRBV12-4 and TRBJ2-2; D call uncertain. V was cut by 5 bases and J by 0 bases, with 16 bases left in between. The CDR3 consists of 17 residues.

The J gene is TRBJ2-7, the V gene TRBV28, with 7 bases identical to TRBD2. The CDR3 has 13 residues. The germline V gene has CDR1 MDHEN and CDR2 SYDVKM. Trimming took 8 bases from V and 6 from J; bases not matched to a gene: 10. Written as DNA, the CDR3 is TGTGCCAGCCGGGGAGGGTGGTTGGGCGAGCAGTACTTC. Amino acids: CASRGGWLGEQYF.

This clonotype was seen only a few times. The genes are TRBV5-1 and TRBJ2-7; D is possibly TRBD1 (6 bases). Deletions cut 4 bases from V and 3 bases from J, with 14 bases between. There are 14 residues in the CDR3. Per germline, CDR1 SGHRS and CDR2 YFSETQ. CDR3 DNA: TGCGCCAGCAGCAAATCGGGACAACTCTACGAGCAGTACTTC. Translating gives CASSKSGQLYEQYF.

This clonotype was recorded a few times. V usage is TRBV25-1 and J usage is TRBJ2-7; no clear D gene. Germline CDR1 MGHDK, CDR2 SYGVNS. CDR3 size: 14 residues. Trimming took 3 bases from V and 4 from J, leaving 13 bases between them. The CDR3 bases are TGTGCCAGCAGTGATGCAGAGGACGGATACGAGCAGTACTTC. This sequence encodes CASSDAEDGYEQYF.